The 25 T cell receptor beta chains below were found in one sample sequenced in a study of blood T cell repertoires in COVID-19. The protocol was immunoSEQ multiplex PCR, while the TCRdb copy is restricted to in-frame clones and leaves out a portion. This table has roughly 290,000 clones, more than 75% appearing once. The material sequenced was peripheral blood. These receptors were obtained from a woman aged 50 to 65 who had recovered from COVID-19.

The chain links TRBV3-1 (or the pseudogene TRBV3-2) to TRBJ2-4; 8 bases line up with TRBD1. Germline CDR1 reads LGHDT; CDR2 reads YNNKEL (reference sequence). The CDR3 runs 21 residues. V lost 2 bases, J lost 0 bases, and 18 bases stayed unmatched. Here the CDR3 DNA reads TGTGCCAGCAGCCAATACCATACTACCGGGACAGGAGGTCTAGCCAAAAACATTCAGTACTTC. Translating gives CASSQYHTTGTGGLAKNIQYF.

The V gene is TRBV12-3 or TRBV12-4, the J gene TRBJ1-4, with TRBD1 identical over 7 bases. This CDR3 has 13 residues. Trimming removed 10 bases from V and 7 bases from J; junction bases left unmatched: 9. This chain's CDR3 is CAIRDRLGEKLFF. DNA of the CDR3: TGTGCCATCCGGGACAGACTTGGTGAAAAACTGTTTTTT.

V gene TRBV19 combines with J gene TRBJ2-1; D ambiguous. CDR3 size: 14 residues. V was cut by 8 bases and J by 0 bases, with 11 bases left in between. Looked up from germline, CDR1 is LNHDA and CDR2 is SQIVND (reference sequence). CDR3 in amino acids: CASADWSSYNEQFF. CDR3 DNA: TGTGCCAGTGCCGACTGGAGCTCCTACAATGAGCAGTTCTTC.

This sequence joins TRBV6-5 and TRBJ2-7, with D possibly being TRBD1 (6 bases). This CDR3 contains 15 residues. Deletions cut 0 bases from V and 6 bases from J, with 15 bases between. Germline V CDR1 and CDR2: MNHEY, SVGAGI. The CDR3 loop reads CASSYSGQSVIEQYF. The CDR3 nucleotides are TGTGCCAGCAGTTACTCAGGACAGAGCGTTATCGAGCAGTACTTC.

This clone has only one observation. V and J are TRBV23-1 and TRBJ2-2; D possibly corresponds to TRBD1 (5 bases). TRBV23-1 is noted as an ORF with a role that remains uncertain. Between the trimmed V and J ends, which lost 6 bases and 2 bases, there was a span of 10 bases. CDR3 length equals 14 residues. The CDR3 DNA reads as TGCGCCAGCAGAAAAGGGGATAACACCGGGGAGCTGTTTTTT. Residues: CASRKGDNTGELFF.

The V call is TRBV7-2, the J call TRBJ2-5; D gene uncertain. Between the trimmed V and J ends, which lost 5 bases and 3 bases, there was a span of 19 bases. The CDR3 has 16 residues. The V gene's germline CDR1 is SGHTA and CDR2 FQGNSA. The CDR3 loop is CASSHPRSLAKETQYF. In DNA form, the CDR3 reads TGTGCCAGCAGCCATCCTCGTAGTTTAGCCAAAGAGACCCAGTACTTC.

This clone was seen only once. The chain uses TRBV9 and TRBJ2-5, with 8 bases matching TRBD2. Trimming removed 0 bases from V and 5 bases from J; junction bases left unmatched: 9. Germline V gene data show CDR1 as SGDLS and CDR2 as YYNGEE. The CDR3 covers 16 residues. The CDR3 loop reads CASSVGPSGGEETQYF. CDR3 DNA sequence: TGTGCCAGCAGCGTAGGTCCCAGCGGGGGCGAGGAGACCCAGTACTTC.

The rearrangement links TRBV29-1 to TRBJ2-1; D call uncertain. Trimming shortened V by 0 bases and J by 8 bases, and 5 bases separated the two germline ends. The CDR3 consists of 11 residues. Germline V gene sequence: CDR1 SQVTM, CDR2 ANQGSEA. The CDR3 DNA follows: TGCAGCGTTGAAGAAATCTATGAGCAGTTCTTC. It yields the protein CSVEEIYEQFF.

V gene TRBV19 combines with J gene TRBJ1-2, with TRBD1 identical over 12 bases. V shed 3 bases, J shed 8 bases, and the junction held 7 bases outside the gene matches. The CDR3 extends over 15 amino acids. Germline-derived CDR1 and CDR2 are LNHDA and SQIVND (reference sequence). The CDR3 coding sequence is TGTGCCAGTAGTATCACCGGGACAGGGGGCCGCGGCTACACCTTC. Its translation: CASSITGTGGRGYTF. The full variable domain, completed using reference TRBV19 and TRBJ1-2, is DGGITQSPKYLFRKEGQNVTLSCEQNLNHDAMYWYRQDPGQGLRLIYYSQIVNDFQKGDIAEGYSVSREKKESFPLTVTSAQKNPTAFYLCASSITGTGGRGYTFGSGTRLTVV.

CDR3 region: CASSLLKQGDGQPQHF. The DNA of the CDR3 is TGTGCCAGCAGTTTATTGAAACAGGGGGACGGTCAGCCCCAGCATTTT. The chain uses TRBV28 and TRBJ1-5, with 8 positions matching TRBD1. CDR1 and CDR2 from the germline V gene are MDHEN and SYDVKM. Trimming took 1 base from V and 6 from J; bases not matched to a gene: 8. The CDR3 sequence is 16 residues long.

The chain has TRBV9 and TRBJ2-1, with 11 bases matching TRBD2. CDR1 and CDR2 from the germline V gene are SGDLS and YYNGEE. CDR3 length equals 17 residues. The J segment lost 1 base and the V segment lost 4 bases, leaving 7 bases of the junction unmatched. CDR3 protein: CASSPRLAGWSYNEQFF. The CDR3 DNA follows: TGTGCCAGCAGCCCCCGACTAGCGGGGTGGTCCTACAATGAGCAGTTCTTC.

The gene calls are TRBV6-6 and TRBJ2-5, with unresolved D. Germline V CDR1 and CDR2: MNHNY, SVGAGI (reference sequence). The V and J ends lost 5 bases and 1 base respectively, with 14 bases between them. The CDR3 covers 15 residues. DNA of the CDR3: TGTGCCAGCAGTCCACTTGGTACTGTCCAAGAGACCCAGTACTTC. Protein: CASSPLGTVQETQYF.

V gene TRBV11-3 combines with J gene TRBJ2-7, with TRBD1 identical over 7 bases. The CDR3 spans 13 residues. V lost 5 bases, J lost 5 bases, and 6 bases stayed unmatched. Germline V lookup: CDR1 SGHNT, CDR2 YENEEA. CDR3 DNA sequence: TGTGCCAGCAGCCGACAGGGTCGCGACGAGCAGTACTTC. This encodes CASSRQGRDEQYF.

The chain joins TRBV6-5 to TRBJ1-4; maybe TRBD1 (6 bases). The CDR3 sequence is 13 residues long. The V and J ends lost 6 bases and 8 bases respectively, with 13 bases between them. The germline gives CDR1 MNHEY, CDR2 SVGAGI. In nucleotides, the CDR3 is TGTGCCAGCAGGGGACAACGAGGGGAAAAACTGTTTTTT. It encodes CASRGQRGEKLFF.

The table lists this clone with a count of one. This chain uses TRBV27 with TRBJ1-5; D might be TRBD1 (6 bases). Germline V gives CDR1 MNHEY, CDR2 SMNVEV (reference sequence). The CDR3 length is 13 residues. V was pared by 6 bases and J by 2 bases, with 8 bases between. CDR3 sequence reads: CASRPGGNQPQHF. The CDR3 bases are TGTGCCAGCAGACCAGGGGGCAATCAGCCCCAGCATTTT.

A single count supports this clone. The rearrangement joins TRBV12-3 or TRBV12-4 to TRBJ2-7; D unresolved. The CDR3 extends over 12 amino acids. Trimming took 5 bases from V and 2 from J, leaving 7 bases between them. CDR3 coding DNA: TGTGCCAGCAGTCCTATCGCCTACGAGCAGTACTTC. This translates into CASSPIAYEQYF.

V usage is TRBV11-2 and J usage is TRBJ1-2; perhaps TRBD1 as D (6 bases). Germline lookup yields CDR1 SGHAT and CDR2 FQNNGV. The CDR3 consists of 15 residues. V was pared by 5 bases and J by 0 bases, with 13 bases between. The DNA for the CDR3 is TGTGCCAGCAGCGGGGGGGGCAGGTCTAACTATGGCTACACCTTC. Protein sequence: CASSGGGRSNYGYTF.

The V call is TRBV30, the J call TRBJ1-1, with a tentative D call TRBD1 (6 bases). V gave up 0 bases and J gave up 2 bases, with 10 bases separating them. Germline V gene data show CDR1 as GTSNPN and CDR2 as SVGIG (reference sequence). This CDR3 has 14 amino acids. The CDR3 bases are TGTGCCTGGAGTGTACCCAGGGGTAACACTGAAGCTTTCTTT. This sequence encodes CAWSVPRGNTEAFF.

The chain recombines TRBV18 with TRBJ1-1; D uncertain. Germline V gives CDR1 KGHSH, CDR2 LQKENI. The CDR3 totals 15 residues. The germline V and J ends were trimmed by 3 bases and 4 bases, with 15 bases remaining between them. The CDR3 region is CASSPAVWRSTEAFF. The CDR3 DNA reads as TGTGCCAGCTCACCGGCGGTATGGAGGAGCACTGAAGCTTTCTTT. The full variable domain, rest sourced from reference TRBV18 and TRBJ1-1, is NAGVMQNPRHLVRRRGQEARLRCSPMKGHSHVYWYRQLPEEGLKFMVYLQKENIIDESGMPKERFSAEFPKEGPSILRIQQVVRGDSAAYFCASSPAVWRSTEAFFGQGTRLTVV.

V gene TRBV4-2 combines with J gene TRBJ1-2; D is ambiguous. Germline CDR1 reads LGHNA; CDR2 reads YNFKEQ. Trimming took off 0 bases at V and 2 bases at J, with 7 bases between the two ends. This CDR3 has 14 residues. CDR3 sequence (DNA): TGTGCCAGCAGCCAAGAACCCAGGAACTATGGCTACACCTTC. Residues: CASSQEPRNYGYTF.

The chain carries TRBV2 and TRBJ2-7, with 9 positions matching TRBD2. V trimming: 4 bases; J trimming: 2 bases; junction bases outside the gene matches: 9. The CDR3 has 16 amino acids. Germline V gene sequence: CDR1 SNHLY, CDR2 FYNNEI. CDR3 region: CASSVLPTSGAYEQYF. The CDR3 DNA is TGTGCCAGCAGTGTTCTGCCGACTAGCGGAGCCTACGAGCAGTACTTC. Looking up the rest from reference TRBV2 and TRBJ2-7 gives the full variable domain: EPEVTQTPSHQVTQMGQEVILRCVPISNHLYFYWYRQILGQKVEFLVSFYNNEISEKSEIFDDQFSVERPDGSNFTLKIRSTKLEDSAMYFCASSVLPTSGAYEQYFGPGTRLTVT.

V and J are TRBV29-1 and TRBJ2-3, with TRBD2 identical over 10 bases. This CDR3 spans 16 amino acids. Germline loops: CDR1 SQVTM, CDR2 ANQGSEA. Trimming at V came to 6 bases and at J to 0 bases, leaving 9 bases not matched to a gene. In nucleotides, the CDR3 is TGCAGCGTCGCTGGGGCTAGCGGGAGAAGCACAGATACGCAGTATTTT. This codes for CSVAGASGRSTDTQYF.

This clone has more than one count but fewer than ten. The chain joins TRBV28 to TRBJ1-6; tentatively, D is TRBD1 (5 bases). Germline V lookup: CDR1 MDHEN, CDR2 SYDVKM. The V and J ends lost 4 bases and 3 bases respectively, with 13 bases between them. This CDR3 contains 16 residues. The CDR3 region is CASSSRTRNYNSPLHF. The CDR3 DNA follows: TGTGCCAGCAGTTCAAGGACAAGAAACTATAATTCACCCCTCCACTTT.

This chain connects TRBV14 to TRBJ1-1; TRBD1 matches at 8 bases. Germline V gene data show CDR1 as SGHDN and CDR2 as FVKESK. This CDR3 region has 15 residues. V gave up 0 bases and J gave up 6 bases; unmatched junction bases: 6. The CDR3, as DNA: TGTGCCAGCAGCCAAGACCCGACAGGGGACCCTGAAGCTTTCTTT. It translates to CASSQDPTGDPEAFF.

This clone appeared once. The V and J genes are TRBV13 and TRBJ2-7; 10 bases match TRBD1. CDR1 is PRHDT and CDR2 is FYEKMQ in the germline V gene (reference sequence). V lost 0 bases and J lost 13; bases outside the gene matches: 6. CDR3 length: 13 residues. CDR3: CASSLGIGTGVYF. CDR3 coding DNA: TGTGCCAGCAGCTTAGGCATCGGGACAGGGGTATACTTC.